This TCR beta chain emerged from a study of blood T cell repertoires in COVID-19 (TCRdb year 2020). Context from the whole study: Samples covering the acute and convalescent phases of COVID-19 were provided by collaborators in the United States, Italy and Spain. The material from the prospective study consisted of cDNA or gDNA derived from T cells, B-cell-depleted T cells, or PBMCs. Deeply sampled blood TCRbeta repertoires from subjects exposed to, actively infected with, or recovered from COVID-19 were included in the dataset. Where HLA class I and class II types were available, the types were taken from metadata supplied by the sample provider, not from assay-based typing. A freely available public database, intended as a resource for researchers studying the immune response to SARS-CoV-2, is where the repertoires were released. The sample metadata nearly always contained a de-identified subject ID, COVID-19 status, age in years and sex. Samples were obtained from the ongoing ImmuneRACE study (first 160 participants) and from about 1,300 subjects provided by 6 global collaborators. Broad study findings and their caveats: Clinical and demographic metadata were provided uncurated, with the amount varying by source and participant.

TCRbeta CDR3 regions were amplified from genomic DNA using the immunoSEQ Assay, a bias-controlled multiplex PCR. In the paper's pipeline: The number of nucleated cells in each sample was estimated by amplification of reference gene primers within the assay. To quantify the absolute abundance of each unique TCRbeta CDR3 rearrangement, sequence reads were collapsed and filtered. For each sample, productive Simpson clonality was calculated as the square root of Simpson's diversity index across productive rearrangements. Sourced from immuneACCESS, this table was stored by TCRdb with only in-frame sequences that have V and J called. A share of the clones is absent; for the studies checked, an unresolved V gene accounts for under half, and the remainder has no known explanation. D and trimming come from the DNA, and the V and J calls and clone size come from that table. The sample records 100,000 to 130,000 clones, around 90% of which are singletons. 2% to 3% of the sample is in the top ten clones.

Points on this clone: Its antigen remains undetermined. Per-base quality was not reported, and no clone a single base away is much larger than it.

Whole blood was collected in K2EDTA tubes by collaborating institutions according to the institutions' own protocols. Collaborator samples were shipped for TCRbeta analysis as frozen whole blood, isolated PBMCs, or DNA extracted from either sample type. CDR1 SGHVS and CDR2 FNYEAQ are derived from the germline V gene. V is pruned by 5 bases and J by 7 bases, leaving 9 bases of the junction without a gene match. The CDR3 goes from the cysteine to the phenylalanine over 15 residues. Only CDR3 DNA remains: 45 bases, in frame from the first base. The chain couples TRBV7-6 to TRBJ2-5, with 11 junctional bases fitting TRBD2. This clonotype originated in a human donor in a cohort sampled during active COVID-19. The sequencing sample was made of peripheral blood. The CDR3 is CASSPTSGVDLTQYF. The sequenced DNA: TGTGCCAGCAGCCCGACTAGCGGGGTCGATTTGACCCAGTACTTC. When the CDR3 is completed using the reference TRBV7-6 and TRBJ2-5 genes on either side, the full variable domain is GAGVSQSPRYKVTKRGQDVALRCDPISGHVSLYWYRQALGQGPEFLTYFNYEAQQDKSGLPNDRFSAERPEGSISTLTIQRTEQRDSAMYRCASSPTSGVDLTQYFGPGTRLLVL.